This entry lists 26 T cell receptor beta chains sequenced from one sample in a study of radiotherapy plus CTLA-4 blockade in lung cancer. Clones were read by immunoSEQ multiplex PCR, and TCRdb kept only the in-frame ones, dropping some. The sample holds about 110,000 clones, more than 65% seen once. The sequencing used peripheral blood, collected from a patient treated with radiotherapy plus ipilimumab. The source of these receptors is a human donor with non-small cell lung cancer that progressed on radiotherapy plus ipilimumab. Some clones in this sample may be carry-over from other donors' samples.

This chain links TRBV5-1 with TRBJ1-1; TRBD1 agrees at 9 bases. Germline CDR1 and CDR2: SGHRS and YFSETQ. The CDR3 is 14 residues long. J lost 6 bases, V lost 4 bases, and 7 bases had no gene match. The CDR3 sequence is CASSPLDRGAEAFF. As DNA, the CDR3 is TGCGCCAGCAGCCCGCTGGACAGGGGAGCTGAAGCTTTCTTT.

V usage is TRBV9 and J usage is TRBJ1-6, with D possibly matching TRBD1 (5 bases). Germline CDR1 is SGDLS and CDR2 is YYNGEE. V lost 0 bases and J lost 0, with 10 bases in between. CDR3 length: 17 residues. The CDR3 region has the DNA TGTGCCAGCAGCGTAGTTGGGGGAGGCTCCTATAATTCACCCCTCCACTTT. As protein: CASSVVGGGSYNSPLHF. The whole variable domain, remainder taken from reference TRBV9 and TRBJ1-6, is DSGVTQTPKHLITATGQRVTLRCSPRSGDLSVYWYQQSLDQGLQFLIQYYNGEERAKGNILERFSAQQFPDLHSELNLSSLELGDSALYFCASSVVGGGSYNSPLHFGNGTRLTVT.

The chain is built from TRBV11-3 and TRBJ2-1; 8 nucleotides line up with TRBD2. Germline values: CDR1 SGHNT, CDR2 YENEEA. With V trimmed by 5 bases and J by 7 bases, 10 bases remained unmatched. The CDR3 sequence is 15 residues long. The CDR3 DNA reads TGTGCCAGCAGCCGACCCGGGGGGGCGGGTAATGAGCAGTTCTTC. Its translation: CASSRPGGAGNEQFF.

The CDR3 coding sequence is TGTGCCAGCAGCCTCAGAGAACAGGCCAAAAACATTCAGTACTTC. Protein sequence: CASSLREQAKNIQYF. This chain uses TRBV11-2 with TRBJ2-4; D remains unclear. Germline CDR1 SGHAT, CDR2 FQNNGV. This CDR3 spans 15 amino acids. V lost 5 bases and J lost 1, with 12 bases in between. Full variable domain (rest looked up from reference TRBV11-2 and TRBJ2-4): EAGVAQSPRYKIIEKRQSVAFWCNPISGHATLYWYQQILGQGPKLLIQFQNNGVVDDSQLPKDRFSAERLKGVDSTLKIQPAKLEDSAVYLCASSLREQAKNIQYFGAGTRLSVL.

In nucleotides, the CDR3 is TGTGCCAGCTCACCACGGACAGGGGGCAGTGAAGCTTTCTTT. Translated, it gives CASSPRTGGSEAFF. The chain recombines TRBV18 with TRBJ1-1, with TRBD1 matching 11 bases. The CDR3 contains 14 residues. From germline, CDR1 is KGHSH and CDR2 LQKENI. Germline trimming cut 1 base from V and 7 bases from J; bases unmatched to any gene: 2.

This clone is a singleton in its sample. The junction does not match germline at one end; this may be a read error. DNA for the CDR3: TGTGCCAGCAGTGAAGAAAGGGACCAAGCCCCCTTC. This encodes CASSEERDQAPF. The chain combines TRBV25-1 with TRBJ2-4; perhaps D is TRBD1 or TRBD2 (5 bases each). The CDR3 is made up of 12 amino acids. In germline, CDR1 is MGHDK, CDR2 SYGVNS.

A word on this clone: One end of the junction does not line up with germline, which may come from a read error. This rearrangement joins TRBV7-9 to TRBJ1-1; no reliable D call. The CDR3 spans 11 residues. Per germline, CDR1 SEHNR and CDR2 FQNEAQ (reference sequence). The CDR3 region has the DNA TGTGCCAGCAGCTTAAGCTCGACTTACCGCTTT. This sequence encodes CASSLSSTYRF.

The rearrangement links TRBV5-1 to TRBJ2-7; 7 bases line up with TRBD1. V trimming: 1 base; J trimming: 2 bases; junction bases outside the gene matches: 3. This CDR3 has 14 residues. Germline V gene sequence: CDR1 SGHRS, CDR2 YFSETQ. The CDR3 region is CASSLTTGAYEQYF. DNA for the CDR3: TGCGCCAGCAGCTTGACCACAGGGGCCTACGAGCAGTACTTC.

The table lists this clone with a count of one. The chain recombines TRBV4-3 with TRBJ1-2; D not certain. V lost 0 bases and J 8 bases, leaving 13 bases between the germline ends. The CDR3 has 14 residues. Germline CDR1 LGHNA, CDR2 YSLEER. The CDR3 spells CASSQDQGRPGYTF. The CDR3 nucleotides are TGCGCCAGCAGCCAAGATCAAGGCCGACCGGGCTACACCTTC.

This clone was detected only once. The chain carries TRBV5-1 and TRBJ2-1, with D possibly TRBD2 on 6 matching bases. The V gene lost 4 bases and the J gene lost 2 bases, with 13 bases spanning the gap. The CDR3 contains 15 residues. From germline, CDR1 is SGHRS and CDR2 YFSETQ. The CDR3, as DNA: TGCGCCAGCAGCCAGGAGGGGCCAGCCTACAATGAGCAGTTCTTC. It codes for CASSQEGPAYNEQFF.

The chain couples TRBV7-9 to TRBJ1-3, with D possibly matching TRBD1 (6 bases). Trimming removed 3 bases from V and 0 bases from J, with 12 bases in between. CDR1 SEHNR and CDR2 FQNEAQ come from the germline V gene (reference sequence). The CDR3 covers 16 residues. CDR3 coding DNA: TGTGCCAGCAGCTTGCGACAGGAGATCTCTGGAAACACCATATATTTT. The encoded protein is CASSLRQEISGNTIYF.

The genes are TRBV6-5 and TRBJ1-1; tentative D call: TRBD1 (5 bases). Germline CDR1 and CDR2: MNHEY and SVGAGI. Trimming removed 0 bases from V and 1 base from J, with 12 bases in between. The CDR3 consists of 16 residues. The CDR3 DNA reads TGTGCCAGCAGTTACTCGTCGACAGCCCAGAACACTGAAGCTTTCTTT. The encoded protein is CASSYSSTAQNTEAFF.

This chain connects TRBV5-1 to TRBJ1-2; maybe TRBD1 (5 bases). The CDR3 totals 14 residues. Trimming stripped 5 bases from V and 2 bases from J, with 13 bases between. Looked up from germline, CDR1 is SGHRS and CDR2 is YFSETQ. CDR3 protein: CASRPLWGNYGYTF. The DNA for the CDR3 is TGCGCCAGCAGACCTCTCTGGGGGAACTATGGCTACACCTTC.

This clone was recorded only once. This chain links TRBV9 with TRBJ1-1; no reliable D call. CDR1 and CDR2 from the germline V gene are SGDLS and YYNGEE. This CDR3 has 13 amino acids. Trimming took off 5 bases at V and 0 bases at J, with 8 bases between the two ends. The DNA of the CDR3 is TGTGCCAGCAGAGCAGGCATGAACACTGAAGCTTTCTTT. This codes for CASRAGMNTEAFF.

The rearrangement links TRBV28 to TRBJ2-7; a weak D match, TRBD2 (5 bases). The ends were cut back, 1 base at V and 3 bases at J, with 13 bases in the middle. CDR3 size: 15 residues. Germline CDR1 is MDHEN and CDR2 is SYDVKM. The CDR3 is CASSLFSLGDYEQYF. DNA for the CDR3: TGTGCCAGCAGTTTATTTTCCCTCGGGGACTACGAGCAGTACTTC.

J is TRBJ2-2 and V is TRBV5-1, with D tentatively TRBD2 (6 bases). CDR3 size: 15 residues. V lost 3 bases and J 4 bases, leaving 13 bases between the germline ends. Germline V CDR1 and CDR2: SGHRS, YFSETQ. CDR3 DNA: TGCGCCAGCAGCTATGGACGGGGGATCACCGGGGAGCTGTTTTTT. This encodes CASSYGRGITGELFF.

V and J are TRBV2 and TRBJ1-3; D gene uncertain. The germline V and J ends were trimmed by 2 bases and 4 bases, with 6 bases remaining between them. Germline V gene lookup returns CDR1 SNHLY and CDR2 FYNNEI. CDR3 length: 13 residues. The CDR3 DNA is TGTGCCAGCAGTGAACAGTCCGGAAACACCATATATTTT. Translation gives CASSEQSGNTIYF.

CDR3 in DNA: TGTGCCAGCAGCGTACGTCAGCCGGGCGAGCTGTTTTTT. Its protein is CASSVRQPGELFF. V gene TRBV9 combines with J gene TRBJ2-2, with no clear D. Germline V gene sequence: CDR1 SGDLS, CDR2 YYNGEE. V dropped 1 base and J dropped 11 bases, with 12 bases sitting between them. The CDR3 extends over 13 amino acids.

Details on this clone: The same CDR3 can be traced to other DNA sequences in this sample. The chain recombines TRBV5-1 with TRBJ1-3; D gene ambiguous. Deletions cut 0 bases from V and 0 bases from J, with 10 bases between. Germline CDR1 is SGHRS and CDR2 is YFSETQ. The CDR3 extends over 16 amino acids. This CDR3 reads CASSLVPGLSGNTIYF. CDR3 coding DNA: TGCGCCAGCAGCTTGGTTCCGGGCCTCTCTGGAAACACCATATATTTT.

V gene TRBV5-6 combines with J gene TRBJ2-7; D not resolved. This CDR3 region has 14 residues. CDR1 and CDR2 (germline): SGHDT, YYEEEE. V was trimmed by 0 bases and J by 0 bases, leaving 7 bases between them. CDR3 DNA sequence: TGTGCCAGCAGCTTGGGTCGGAGCTCCTACGAGCAGTACTTC. Amino acids: CASSLGRSSYEQYF.

The CDR3 sequence: CSVKQDYTEAFF. DNA for the CDR3: TGCAGCGTCAAACAGGATTACACTGAAGCTTTCTTT. The V gene is TRBV29-1, the J gene TRBJ1-1; TRBD1 might be the D (5 bases). The CDR3 is made up of 12 amino acids. Germline V gene lookup returns CDR1 SQVTM and CDR2 ANQGSEA. Trimming shortened V by 6 bases and J by 3 bases, and 11 bases separated the two germline ends.

The CDR3 DNA reads as TGCGCCAGCAGCTCCGGGACAGGACCAGAGACCCAGTACTTC. This translates into CASSSGTGPETQYF. The rearrangement links TRBV5-1 to TRBJ2-5, with TRBD1 matching 8 bases. CDR1 is SGHRS, CDR2 YFSETQ, per germline. This CDR3 comprises 14 residues. V was pared by 3 bases and J by 4 bases, with 5 bases of the junction left unmatched.

This clone appeared once. The chain is built from TRBV6-5 and TRBJ1-6; D perhaps matches TRBD1 (6 bases). This CDR3 spans 15 amino acids. V lost 2 bases, J lost 3 bases, and 8 bases lay in between. The germline V gene has CDR1 MNHEY and CDR2 SVGAGI. CDR3 amino acids: CASSYGRGYNSPLHF. CDR3 nucleotides: TGTGCCAGCAGTTACGGCAGGGGCTATAATTCACCCCTCCACTTT.

The V and J genes are TRBV5-6 and TRBJ1-2, with D perhaps matching TRBD1 (5 bases). V lost 4 bases, J lost 3 bases, and 19 bases lay in between. The germline CDR1 and CDR2 sequences are SGHDT and YYEEEE. This CDR3 is built from 16 residues. CDR3 nucleotide sequence: TGTGCCAGCAGCAATAGCAGGGAGGCCAACCACTATGGCTACACCTTC. This encodes CASSNSREANHYGYTF.

This clone occurred once. The chain has TRBV2 and TRBJ1-5; TRBD1 is a possible D gene (5 bases). CDR1 and CDR2 from the germline V gene are SNHLY and FYNNEI. This CDR3 spans 13 amino acids. V gave up 8 bases and J gave up 7 bases, with 15 bases separating them. The CDR3 loop reads CASGEGEYQPQHF. DNA for the CDR3: TGTGCCAGCGGGGAAGGGGAGTACCAGCCCCAGCATTTT. Variable domain in full (rest from reference TRBV2 and TRBJ1-5): EPEVTQTPSHQVTQMGQEVILRCVPISNHLYFYWYRQILGQKVEFLVSFYNNEISEKSEIFDDQFSVERPDGSNFTLKIRSTKLEDSAMYFCASGEGEYQPQHFGDGTRLSIL.

V usage is TRBV9 and J usage is TRBJ1-1; D remains unclear. The V gene's germline CDR1 is SGDLS and CDR2 YYNGEE. The CDR3 contains 14 residues. V lost 0 bases to trimming and J lost 4 bases, with 10 bases between them. The CDR3 region has the DNA TGTGCCAGCAGCGTAGGCGAGGGTCGCACTGAAGCTTTCTTT. This codes for CASSVGEGRTEAFF.